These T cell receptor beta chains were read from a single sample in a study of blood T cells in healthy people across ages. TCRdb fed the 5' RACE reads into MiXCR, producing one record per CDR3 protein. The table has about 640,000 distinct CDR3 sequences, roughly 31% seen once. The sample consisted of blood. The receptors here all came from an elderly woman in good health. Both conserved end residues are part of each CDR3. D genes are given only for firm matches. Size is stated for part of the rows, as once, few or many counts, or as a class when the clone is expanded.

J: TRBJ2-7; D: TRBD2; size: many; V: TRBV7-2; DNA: TGTGCCAGCAGCTCGGACCGGGACTACCGCTACGAGCAGTACTTC; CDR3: CASSSDRDYRYEQYF
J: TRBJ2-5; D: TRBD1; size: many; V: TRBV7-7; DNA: TGTGCTAGCAGCGTCACAGGGGGCGGGGAGACCCAGTACTTC; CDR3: CASSVTGGGETQYF
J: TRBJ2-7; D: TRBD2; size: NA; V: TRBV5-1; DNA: TGCGCCAGCAGCGGCGGACTAGACCTCTACGAGCAGTACTTC; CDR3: CASSGGLDLYEQYF
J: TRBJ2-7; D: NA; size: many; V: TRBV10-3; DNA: TGTGCCATCAAGCAGGGACCATCCTCCTACGAGCAGTACTTC; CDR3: CAIKQGPSSYEQYF
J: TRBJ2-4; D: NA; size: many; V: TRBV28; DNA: TGTGCCAGCTCTATCCGGACGGTAGCCAAAAACATTCAGTACTTC; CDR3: CASSIRTVAKNIQYF
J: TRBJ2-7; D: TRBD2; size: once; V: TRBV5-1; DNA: TGCGCCAGCAGCTTAGGGCCGACTAGCGGGTATTCCTACGAGCAGTACTTC; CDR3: CASSLGPTSGYSYEQYF
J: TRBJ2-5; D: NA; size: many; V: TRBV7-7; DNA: TGTGCCAGCAGCTTAGAGGGGGGTGACGGGACCCAGTACTTC; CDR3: CASSLEGGDGTQYF
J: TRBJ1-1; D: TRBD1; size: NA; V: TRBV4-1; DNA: TGCGCCAGCAGCTCGGGACAGGGTCTCCCGTCTGAAGCTTTCTTT; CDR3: CASSSGQGLPSEAFF
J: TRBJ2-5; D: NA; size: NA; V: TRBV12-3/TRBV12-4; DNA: TGTGCCAGCAGTTCCGGTAAGTTCCCGGAGACCCAGTACTTC; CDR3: CASSSGKFPETQYF
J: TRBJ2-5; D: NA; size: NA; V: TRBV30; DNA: TGTGCCTGGAGCCTCTCCAGGAATGAGCAGTACTTC; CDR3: CAWSLSRNEQYF
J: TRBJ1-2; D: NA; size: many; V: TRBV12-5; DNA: TGTGCTAGTGGTTTGGGGGGTGCAGCTAACTATGGCTACACCTTC; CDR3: CASGLGGAANYGYTF
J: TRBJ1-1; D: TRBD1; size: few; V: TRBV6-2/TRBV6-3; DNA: TGTGCCAGCAGCTATCTGGGACAGAGCACTGAAGCTTTCTTT; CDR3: CASSYLGQSTEAFF
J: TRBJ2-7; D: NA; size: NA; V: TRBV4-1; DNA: TGCGCCAGCAGCCAAGTTAAGGGCAGAAGCAATGAGCAGTACTTC; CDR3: CASSQVKGRSNEQYF
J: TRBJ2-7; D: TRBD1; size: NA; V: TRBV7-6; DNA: TGTGCCAGCAGCTTAGTGGTTCAGGGGGCGGCTGGCGAGCAGTACTTC; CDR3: CASSLVVQGAAGEQYF
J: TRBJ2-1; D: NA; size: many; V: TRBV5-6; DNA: TGTGCCAGCAGCGAGTCGACTTCTTCCTACAATGAGCAGTTCTTC; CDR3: CASSESTSSYNEQFF
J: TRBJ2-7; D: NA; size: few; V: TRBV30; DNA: TGTGCCTGGGGTCCCACGGCCCTCGAGCAGTACTTC; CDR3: CAWGPTALEQYF
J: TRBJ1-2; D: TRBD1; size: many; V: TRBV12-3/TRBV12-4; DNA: TGTGCCAGCAGTCCGGGGACAGGGGCGGGCTTCAATGGCTACACCTTC; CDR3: CASSPGTGAGFNGYTF
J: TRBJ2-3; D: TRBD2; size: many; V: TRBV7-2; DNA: TGTGCCAGCAGCTTTAGCGGGGGCACAGATACGCAGTATTTT; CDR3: CASSFSGGTDTQYF
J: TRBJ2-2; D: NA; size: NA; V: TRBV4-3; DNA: TGCGCCAGCAGCCAAGAACCAGGGTATGACACCGGGGAGCTGTTTTTT; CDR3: CASSQEPGYDTGELFF
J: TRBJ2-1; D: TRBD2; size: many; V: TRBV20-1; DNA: TGCAGTGCTAGCTACGGCGATGTTAGCGGGGGACGTAGGAATGAGCAGTTCTTC; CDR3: CSASYGDVSGGRRNEQFF
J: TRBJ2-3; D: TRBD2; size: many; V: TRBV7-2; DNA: TGTGCCAGCAGCTCCCGCGGACTAGCGGGGGCCGAATCTAGCACAGATACGCAGTATTTT; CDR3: CASSSRGLAGAESSTDTQYF
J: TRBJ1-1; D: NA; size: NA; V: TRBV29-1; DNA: TGCAGCGTTGAAACAGGGTGGGAAGCTTTCTTT; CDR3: CSVETGWEAFF
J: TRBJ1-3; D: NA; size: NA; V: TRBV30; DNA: TGTGCCTGGGCGTACGGAGGCTCTGGAAACACCATATATTTT; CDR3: CAWAYGGSGNTIYF
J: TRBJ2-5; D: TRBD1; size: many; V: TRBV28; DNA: TGTGCCAGCAGCTCGGGGACAGGGGAAGAGACCCAGTACTTC; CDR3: CASSSGTGEETQYF
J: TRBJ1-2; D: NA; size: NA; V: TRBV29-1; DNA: TGCAGCGTTGTGCTCTCGCAGACACCCTATGGCTACACCTTC; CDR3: CSVVLSQTPYGYTF
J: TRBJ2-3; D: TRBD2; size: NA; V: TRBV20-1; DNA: TGCAGTGCTAGTCTAGGGACTAGATTCACAGATACGCAGTATTTT; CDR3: CSASLGTRFTDTQYF
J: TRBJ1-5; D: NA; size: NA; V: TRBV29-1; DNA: TGCAGCGTTAAGGAACAGATAGATCAGCCCCAGCATTTT; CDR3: CSVKEQIDQPQHF
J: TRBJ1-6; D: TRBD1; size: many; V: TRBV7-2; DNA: TGTGCCAGCGAACCCACAGGGGTTTATAATTCACCCCTCCACTTT; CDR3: CASEPTGVYNSPLHF